This T cell receptor beta chain was recorded in a study of blood T cell repertoires in COVID-19. Across the study: The United States, Italy and Spain were the sources of the acute and convalescent COVID-19 samples. Sources were T cells, B-cell-depleted T cells, or PBMCs; the material itself was cDNA or gDNA.

With V trimmed by 5 bases and J by 0 bases, 11 bases remained unmatched. Germline V gene data show CDR1 as SGHVS and CDR2 as FQNEAQ. The CDR3 runs to 19 residues. In the source study's methods: Reference gene primers were amplified, and this amplification served to estimate nucleated cell counts. Profiling relied on immunoSEQ multiplex PCR, and the TCRdb table lists in-frame clones only, not all of them. V, J and clone size are taken as reported in that table, and D and trimming were inferred from the DNA itself. The sample consists of fewer than 500,000 clones, approximately 90% of them appearing once.

The chain combines TRBV7-8 with TRBJ2-6; 9 nucleotides match TRBD2. The sequence came from a man younger than 30 with COVID-19, enrolled during active disease. Sequenced material: peripheral blood. DNA for the CDR3: TGTGCCAGCAGCCCACACAGACTAGCGGACCTCTCTGGGGCCAACGTCCTGACTTTC. It translates to CASSPHRLADLSGANVLTF.